A selection of T cell receptor beta chains follows, all from one sample in a study of cytomegalovirus exposure and HLA in healthy donors. TCRdb's copy holds only in-frame clones and misses some; the assay was immunoSEQ multiplex PCR. The sample shows tens of thousands of clones, 70% to 75% of them seen only once. Sequencing input: PBMCs. The receptors were sampled from a man younger than 45 in good health and CMV-seronegative. CDR3s include the opening cysteine and the closing phenylalanine or tryptophan. Each record gives: V gene, clone size, J gene, D gene, CDR3 protein, CDR3 DNA. A D gene is named only where the DNA matches it firmly. The size of a clone is reported for some rows only, either as once, few or many, or as a class for expanded clones.

>TRBV7-2|-|TRBJ2-3|TRBD2
CASSLASGRGRTDTQYF
TGTGCCAGCAGCTTAGCTAGCGGGAGGGGACGCACAGATACGCAGTATTTT
>TRBV2|-|TRBJ2-1|-
CASARVGGAGSYNEQFF
TGTGCCAGCGCCCGAGTAGGGGGAGCAGGCTCCTACAATGAGCAGTTCTTC
>TRBV29-1|few|TRBJ1-2|-
CSAGVAGYTF
TGCAGCGCCGGAGTAGCTGGCTACACCTTC
>TRBV18|-|TRBJ2-2|-
CASSPLQGTTGELFF
TGTGCCAGCTCACCTTTACAGGGCACGACCGGGGAGCTGTTTTTT
>TRBV7-8|-|TRBJ2-5|-
CASSLVNSGHQETQYF
TGTGCCAGCAGCTTAGTAAATAGCGGACACCAAGAGACCCAGTACTTC
>TRBV5-6|-|TRBJ2-7|TRBD1
CASSLGQGYYEQYF
TGTGCCAGCAGCTTGGGACAGGGGTACTACGAGCAGTACTTC
>TRBV27|-|TRBJ1-2|TRBD1
CASSPDRGRGYTF
TGTGCCAGCAGTCCCGACAGGGGGCGAGGCTACACCTTC
>TRBV6-5|once|TRBJ2-7|-
CASSYRTPSEQYF
TGTGCCAGCAGTTACCGGACACCGTCTGAGCAGTACTTC
>TRBV5-6|-|TRBJ1-1|-
CASSWGLNTEAFF
TGTGCCAGCAGCTGGGGACTGAACACTGAAGCCTTCTTT
>TRBV5-8|few|TRBJ2-3|TRBD1
CASSPGGIWTDTQYF
TGTGCCAGCAGCCCAGGGGGCATTTGGACAGATACGCAGTATTTT
>TRBV27|-|TRBJ2-7|-
CASSLYITGNEQYF
TGTGCCAGCAGTTTATACATAACAGGAAACGAGCAGTACTTC
>TRBV10-1|once|TRBJ2-2|-
CASRDSQNTGELFF
TGCGCCAGCAGAGACAGCCAGAACACCGGGGAGCTGTTTTTT
>TRBV19|-|TRBJ1-1|-
CASSIARASGKAFF
TGTGCCAGTAGTATAGCCCGGGCCTCGGGGAAAGCTTTCTTT
>TRBV6-5|-|TRBJ1-2|TRBD1
CASSYAVTGEGGYTF
TGTGCCAGCAGTTACGCTGTGACAGGGGAAGGTGGCTACACCTTC
>TRBV6-6|few|TRBJ2-5|-
CASSYGSAPYQETQYF
TGTGCCAGCAGTTACGGTAGCGCCCCGTACCAAGAGACCCAGTACTTC
>TRBV10-2|-|TRBJ2-5|TRBD2
CASKPLAGGQETQYF
TGCGCCAGCAAACCACTAGCGGGGGGACAAGAGACCCAGTACTTC
>TRBV7-3|few|TRBJ2-1|TRBD2
CASSALAGSGEQFF
TGTGCCAGCAGCGCACTAGCGGGGTCTGGTGAGCAGTTCTTC
>TRBV5-1|few|TRBJ1-3|TRBD1
CASSTGTGALSGNTIYF
TGCGCCAGCAGCACCGGGACAGGGGCCCTCTCTGGAAACACCATATATTTT
>TRBV4-1|-|TRBJ1-4|TRBD1
CASSGGQGNEKLFF
TGCGCCAGCAGCGGCGGACAGGGGAATGAAAAACTGTTTTTT
>TRBV19|-|TRBJ2-1|-
CASTRQASSYNEQFF
TGTGCCAGTACTCGACAGGCGAGCTCCTACAATGAGCAGTTCTTC
>TRBV2|-|TRBJ2-5|-
CASNRQLSGETQYF
TGTGCCAGCAACAGACAGCTTTCGGGAGAGACCCAGTACTTC
>TRBV12-2|-|TRBJ1-3|-
CASRLVVYSTGIFSGNTIYF
TGTGCAAGTCGCTTAGTGGTTTACTCGACCGGGATCTTCTCTGGAAACACCATATATTTT
>TRBV6-1|-|TRBJ1-5|-
CASSEKGGGVSNQPQHF
TGTGCCAGCAGTGAAAAAGGAGGGGGGGTGAGCAATCAGCCCCAGCATTTT
>TRBV9|once|TRBJ2-3|-
CASSVSGKLDTQYF
TGTGCCAGCAGCGTATCCGGGAAGCTCGATACGCAGTATTTT
>TRBV20-1|-|TRBJ2-5|-
CSARGGETQYF
TGCAGTGCTAGAGGCGGGGAGACCCAGTACTTC
>TRBV25-1|once|TRBJ1-6|-
CASSEGAGYNSPPHF
TGTGCCAGCAGTGAAGGGGCAGGTTATAATTCACCCCCCCACTTT
>TRBV5-4|-|TRBJ2-3|TRBD1
CASSWGQSSDTQYF
TGTGCCAGCAGCTGGGGACAGAGTTCAGATACGCAGTATTTT
>TRBV19|-|TRBJ1-5|-
CASSPPGQNQPQHF
TGTGCCAGTAGTCCGCCGGGACAAAATCAGCCCCAGCATTTT
>TRBV5-6|-|TRBJ1-5|-
CASSRKDTYSNQPQHF
TGTGCCAGCAGTCGGAAGGACACCTATAGCAATCAGCCCCAGCATTTT
>TRBV28|-|TRBJ1-2|-
CASRGGTGPNYGYTF
TGTGCCAGCAGGGGGGGTACGGGGCCCAACTATGGCTACACCTTC
>TRBV18|few|TRBJ2-1|TRBD1
CASSMEQGGASHNEQFF
TGTGCCAGCTCAATGGAACAAGGGGGCGCGTCGCACAATGAGCAGTTCTTC
>TRBV9|-|TRBJ2-1|-
CASSVVGEHYNEQFF
TGTGCCAGCAGCGTAGTCGGGGAGCACTACAATGAGCAGTTCTTC
>TRBV15|-|TRBJ1-4|TRBD1
CATSNRDRALTNEKLFF
TGTGCCACCAGCAACCGGGACAGGGCTCTGACTAATGAAAAACTGTTTTTT
>TRBV19|-|TRBJ2-1|-
CASSPPRNGGGQFF
TGTGCCAGTAGTCCCCCTCGAAACGGAGGAGGGCAGTTCTTC
>TRBV9|few|TRBJ2-7|-
CASSPSGVGYEQYF
TGTGCCAGCAGCCCATCCGGGGTGGGGTACGAGCAGTACTTC
>TRBV4-1|-|TRBJ2-1|TRBD2
CASSQDTAGGSYNEQFF
TGCGCCAGCAGCCAAGATACAGCGGGAGGCTCCTACAATGAGCAGTTCTTC
>TRBV28|-|TRBJ1-5|TRBD1
CASSSTLQGRIQPQHF
TGTGCCAGCAGTTCTACCCTACAGGGGAGGATTCAGCCCCAGCATTTT
>TRBV19|-|TRBJ2-1|-
CASAAGWLRSYNEQFF
TGTGCCAGTGCGGCGGGGTGGCTACGGTCCTACAATGAGCAGTTCTTC
>TRBV6-1|-|TRBJ1-2|TRBD1
CASTQGGQRYYGYTF
TGTGCCAGCACCCAAGGGGGCCAGCGCTACTATGGCTACACCTTC
>TRBV19|-|TRBJ2-2|TRBD1
CASTPGPGQGGNTGELFF
TGTGCCAGTACCCCCGGGCCGGGACAGGGAGGCAACACCGGGGAGCTGTTTTTT
>TRBV5-1|-|TRBJ2-1|TRBD2
CASSSLGLAGASSYNEQFF
TGCGCCAGCAGTAGCTTGGGACTAGCGGGAGCGAGCTCCTACAATGAGCAGTTCTTC
>TRBV4-2|-|TRBJ2-5|-
CASSPYRGLGETQYF
TGTGCCAGCAGCCCCTATCGCGGGTTGGGGGAGACCCAGTACTTC
>TRBV6-5|few|TRBJ2-7|TRBD2
CASRPGLASYEQYF
TGTGCCAGCAGGCCGGGACTAGCGTCCTACGAGCAGTACTTC
>TRBV6-5|few|TRBJ2-7|TRBD1
CASSFPDRIYEQYF
TGTGCCAGCAGTTTCCCGGACAGGATCTACGAGCAGTACTTC
>TRBV18|-|TRBJ2-5|TRBD2
CASSPTSGTQETQYF
TGTGCCAGCTCACCGACTAGCGGGACACAAGAGACCCAGTACTTC
>TRBV7-9|-|TRBJ2-1|-
CASSGTGNEQFF
TGTGCCAGCAGCGGGACTGGCAATGAGCAGTTCTTC
>TRBV5-8|-|TRBJ2-2|TRBD2
CASTGASGNTGELFF
TGTGCCAGCACTGGGGCTAGCGGGAACACCGGGGAGCTGTTTTTT
>TRBV10-2|-|TRBJ2-7|-
CASKRGAGSGGYYEQYF
TGCGCCAGCAAAAGGGGGGCCGGGTCGGGGGGATACTACGAGCAGTACTTC
>TRBV28|-|TRBJ2-1|TRBD1
CASSLPGQSSYNEQFF
TGTGCCAGCAGTTTACCGGGACAGAGCTCCTACAATGAGCAGTTCTTC
>TRBV9|few|TRBJ2-1|TRBD2
CASSRTGTSGSYNEQFF
TGTGCCAGCAGCAGAACCGGGACTAGCGGGAGTTACAATGAGCAGTTCTTC
>TRBV9|-|TRBJ2-3|TRBD2
CASSPGAGGPGGTDTQYF
TGTGCCAGCAGCCCGGGGGCGGGAGGGCCAGGGGGGACAGATACGCAGTATTTT
>TRBV5-1|-|TRBJ1-1|-
CASTPAGGTLEAFF
TGCGCCAGCACCCCCGCCGGGGGTACACTAGAAGCTTTCTTT
>TRBV27|-|TRBJ1-1|TRBD1
CASSPTGEWTEAFF
TGTGCCAGCAGTCCAACAGGGGAGTGGACTGAAGCTTTCTTT